This T cell receptor (beta chain) was identified in a study of OX40 agonist ivuxolimab in advanced cancers. As for the study in general: Each dose-escalation patient presented with hepatocellular carcinoma, melanoma, renal cell or head and neck cancer. Of mixed ages from 23 to 79 and averaging approximately 60 years, the group was over 80% male. General study results and limits: More expanded clones were found, on average, in CD8+ than in CD4+ T cells.

Excluded were patients having autoimmune disease history or systemic immunosuppression. About this clone: What it binds is unknown.

Sequencing was performed with immunoSEQ multiplex PCR; in TCRdb, only in-frame clones are kept and a portion is missing. In the table there are tens of thousands of clones, roughly 87% of which are singletons. Germline values: CDR1 LNHNV, CDR2 YYDKDF (reference sequence). V lost 0 bases, J lost 0 bases, and 8 bases lay in between. The CDR3 consists of 15 residues. Source: CD4+ or CD8+ T cells sorted from blood, taken in a trial of the OX40 agonist ivuxolimab. The chain uses TRBV15 and TRBJ1-2; D gene unclear. The receptor was derived from an adult with an advanced solid tumor such as melanoma, head and neck, liver or kidney cancer. The CDR3, as DNA: TGTGCCACCAGCAGAGACTTTACAACTAACTATGGCTACACCTTC. Translation gives CATSRDFTTNYGYTF.